This T cell receptor beta chain emerged from a study of shared clonotypes between healthy human individuals. In the study overall: CD4 naive cells filled three plates per donor, CD4 memory three, CD8 naive two and CD8 memory one. Regarding the study as a whole: It was only blood that was sampled, and tissue repertoires likely differ.

This CDR3 comprises 15 residues. V shed 7 bases, J shed 1 base, and the junction held 8 bases outside the gene matches. The germline V gene encodes CDR1 MNHNS and CDR2 SASEGT. The protocol was immunoSEQ multiplex PCR, while the TCRdb copy is restricted to in-frame clones and leaves out a portion. Of 2 million to 3 million clones in the sample, approximately 93% were seen once. Comment on this clone: Its antigen remains unknown.

The chain recombines TRBV6-1 with TRBJ2-7, with 9 nucleotides matching TRBD1. This sequence was found in a man between 18 and 29 years old in good health. Some clones in this sample may be carry-over from other donors' samples. Sample: naive CD4+ T cells from PBMCs. The subset denotes: CD45RA+ positively selected. CDR3 loop: CASKMFGTGSYEQYF. Here the CDR3 DNA reads TGTGCCAGCAAAATGTTCGGGACAGGGTCCTACGAGCAGTACTTC.